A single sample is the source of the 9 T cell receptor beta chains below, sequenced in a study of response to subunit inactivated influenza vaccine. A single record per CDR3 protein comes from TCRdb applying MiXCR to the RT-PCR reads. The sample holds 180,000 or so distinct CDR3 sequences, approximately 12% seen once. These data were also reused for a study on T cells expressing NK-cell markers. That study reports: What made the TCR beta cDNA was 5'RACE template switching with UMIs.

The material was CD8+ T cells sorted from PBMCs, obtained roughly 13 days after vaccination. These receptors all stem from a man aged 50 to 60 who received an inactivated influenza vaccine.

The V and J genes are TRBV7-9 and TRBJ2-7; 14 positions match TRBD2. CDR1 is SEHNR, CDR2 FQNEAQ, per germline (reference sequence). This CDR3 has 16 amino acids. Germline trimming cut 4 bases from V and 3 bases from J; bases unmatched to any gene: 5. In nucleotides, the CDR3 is TGTGCCAGCAGCTCCCCCGGGACTAGCGGGAGCTACGAGCAGTACTTC. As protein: CASSSPGTSGSYEQYF.

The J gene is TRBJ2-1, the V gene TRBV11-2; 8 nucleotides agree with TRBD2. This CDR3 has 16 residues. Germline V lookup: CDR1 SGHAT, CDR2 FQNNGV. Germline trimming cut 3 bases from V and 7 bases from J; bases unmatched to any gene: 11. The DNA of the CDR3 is TGTGCCAGCAGCTTGCCGGGACTAGAGGGGGGGAATGAGCAGTTCTTC. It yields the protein CASSLPGLEGGNEQFF.

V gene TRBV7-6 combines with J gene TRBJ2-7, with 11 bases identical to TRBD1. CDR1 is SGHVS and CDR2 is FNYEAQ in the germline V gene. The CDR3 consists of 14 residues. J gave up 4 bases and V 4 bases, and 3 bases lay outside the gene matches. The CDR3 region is CASSSGQGGYEQYF. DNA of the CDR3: TGTGCCAGCAGCTCGGGACAGGGGGGTTACGAGCAGTACTTC.

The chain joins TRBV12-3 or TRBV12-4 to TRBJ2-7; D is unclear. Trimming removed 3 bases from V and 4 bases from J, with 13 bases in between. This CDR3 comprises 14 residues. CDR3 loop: CASSFSGRAYEQYF. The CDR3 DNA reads TGTGCCAGCAGTTTTTCGGGCAGAGCGTACGAGCAGTACTTC.

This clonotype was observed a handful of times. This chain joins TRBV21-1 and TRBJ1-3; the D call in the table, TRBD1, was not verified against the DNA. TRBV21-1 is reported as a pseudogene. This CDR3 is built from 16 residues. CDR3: CASSKSRDGFGNTIYF. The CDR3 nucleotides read TGTGCCAGCAGCAAATCACGGGATGGATTTGGAAACACCATATATTTT.

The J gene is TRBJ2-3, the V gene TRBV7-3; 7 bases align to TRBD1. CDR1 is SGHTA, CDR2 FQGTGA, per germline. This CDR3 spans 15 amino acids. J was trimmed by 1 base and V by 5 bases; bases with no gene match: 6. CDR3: CASSLTGHGTDTQYF. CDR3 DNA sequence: TGTGCCAGCAGCCTGACAGGGCATGGCACAGATACGCAGTATTTT. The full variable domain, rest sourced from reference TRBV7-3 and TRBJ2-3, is GAGVSQTPSNKVTEKGKYVELRCDPISGHTALYWYRQSLGQGPEFLIYFQGTGAADDSGLPNDRFFAVRPEGSVSTLKIQRTERGDSAVYLCASSLTGHGTDTQYFGPGTRLTVL.

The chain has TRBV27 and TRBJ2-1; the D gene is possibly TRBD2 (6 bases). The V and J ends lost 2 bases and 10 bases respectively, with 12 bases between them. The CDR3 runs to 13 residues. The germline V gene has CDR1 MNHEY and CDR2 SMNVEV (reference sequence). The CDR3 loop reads CASSLGWGGEQFF. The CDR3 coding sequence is TGTGCCAGCAGTTTAGGTTGGGGAGGCGAGCAGTTCTTC.

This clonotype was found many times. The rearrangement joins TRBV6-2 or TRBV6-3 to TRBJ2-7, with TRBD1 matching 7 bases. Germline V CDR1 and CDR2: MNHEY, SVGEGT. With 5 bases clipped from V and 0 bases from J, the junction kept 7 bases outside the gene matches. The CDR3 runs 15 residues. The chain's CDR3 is CASSPGTVGSYEQYF. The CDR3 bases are TGTGCCAGCAGTCCCGGGACAGTGGGCTCCTACGAGCAGTACTTC.

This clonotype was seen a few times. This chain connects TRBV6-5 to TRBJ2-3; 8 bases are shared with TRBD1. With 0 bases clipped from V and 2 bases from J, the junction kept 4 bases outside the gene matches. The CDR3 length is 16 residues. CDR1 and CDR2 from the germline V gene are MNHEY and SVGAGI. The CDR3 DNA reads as TGTGCCAGCAGTTACTCCGGGACAGGTCTCACAGATACGCAGTATTTT. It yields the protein CASSYSGTGLTDTQYF.